This T cell receptor beta chain was captured in a study of CD8 T cells in ankylosing spondylitis. The CDR3 covers 14 residues. Germline V lookup: CDR1 MNHEY, CDR2 SVGEGT. V lost 6 bases, J lost 7 bases, and 6 bases stayed unmatched. This clonotype showed up just a few times. Quantitative 5'-RACE with molecular barcodes was used to make the TCR beta libraries. TCRdb called the 5' RACE reads again in MiXCR, with one record for every CDR3 protein. The top ten hold approximately 20% of the sample, which has 220,000 or so distinct CDR3 sequences, roughly a tenth seen once. Material for sequencing was blood, either unsorted or a sorted T cell fraction (not recorded which). This TCR came from a male donor with ankylosing spondylitis or in good health (not recorded which). The chain carries TRBV6-2 or TRBV6-3 and TRBJ2-1, with 10 bases that match TRBD2. The CDR3 loop reads CASRSSGGVNEQFF. The DNA for the CDR3 is TGTGCCAGCAGATCCAGCGGGGGGGTAAATGAGCAGTTCTTC.